The text below deals with one T cell receptor (beta chain). Its antigen is still unknown. This sample is drawn from a study of shared clonotypes between healthy human individuals. Study-level background: The donor group consisted of a couple of women and a few men, aged 18 to 49. Every donor yielded three CD4 naive, three CD4 memory, two CD8 naive and one CD8 memory plate. General study points: Naive subsets tended to show greater estimated richness than memory subsets.

Germline CDR1 and CDR2: MNHNY and SVGAGI (reference sequence). V was pared by 2 bases and J by 0 bases, with 8 bases between. This CDR3 is built from 14 residues. An even split of each subset's genomic DNA across several immunoSEQ plates was performed. Assay used: immunoSEQ multiplex PCR; TCRdb lists only in-frame clones, some missing. The sample records some 2.1 million clones, over 85% being singletons. Sequenced: naive CD4+ T cells sorted from blood. Subset in this sample: CD45RA+ positively selected. The chain is built from TRBV6-6 and TRBJ2-7; D might be TRBD1 (5 bases). This receptor was identified in a man between 18 and 35 years old in good health. CDR3 loop: CASSYDRVSYEQYF. Here the CDR3 DNA reads TGTGCCAGCAGTTACGACAGAGTCTCCTACGAGCAGTACTTC.